The 16 T cell receptor beta chains listed next were all sequenced from one sample in a study of T cells in Graves' hyperthyroidism and ophthalmopathy. Template material for amplifying TCR beta CDR3 regions consisted of RNA transcripts. Primed by the HTBI set, a first-round RT-PCR was run on the TCR CDR3. TCRdb analysed the multiplex PCR reads with MiXCR anew, one entry per CDR3 protein. The table includes fewer than 600,000 distinct CDR3 sequences, about 15% detected once. The sample taken for sequencing was blood. All receptors derive from a young woman with Graves' hyperthyroidism.

This clonotype was seen a handful of times. The chain links TRBV4-2 to TRBJ2-1, with TRBD2 matching 9 bases. The CDR3 extends over 15 amino acids. Germline CDR1 LGHNA, CDR2 YNFKEQ. Germline trimming cut 4 bases from V and 10 bases from J; bases unmatched to any gene: 11. CDR3 loop: CASSPRLAGVQEQFF. CDR3 in DNA: TGTGCCAGCAGCCCCAGATTAGCGGGAGTACAGGAGCAGTTCTTC.

This clonotype came up many times. This chain links TRBV6-1 with TRBJ2-7, with TRBD2 identical over 7 bases. Germline assignment: CDR1 MNHNS and CDR2 SASEGT. The CDR3 consists of 14 residues. The trim removed 3 bases at V and 2 bases at J, leaving 4 bases unmatched. The CDR3 reads CASSDWGTTYEQYV. The DNA of the CDR3 is TGTGCCAGCAGTGATTGGGGGACTACCTACGAGCAGTACGTC.

This clonotype has only a few counts. The genes are TRBV19 and TRBJ2-1, with 9 bases identical to TRBD2. This CDR3 region has 14 residues. V shed 7 bases and J 7 bases; nucleotides not matched to a gene: 8. The germline CDR1 and CDR2 sequences are LNHDA and SQIVND (reference sequence). This CDR3 is CASKIAGVWNEQFF. The CDR3 nucleotides read TGTGCCAGTAAAATAGCGGGAGTTTGGAATGAGCAGTTCTTC.

This clonotype was recorded at least ten times. The rearrangement links TRBV19 to TRBJ2-5, with a possible D match to TRBD2 (6 bases). CDR1 LNHDA and CDR2 SQIVND come from the germline V gene (reference sequence). Trimming stripped 5 bases from V and 0 bases from J, with 7 bases between. The CDR3 runs 13 residues. CDR3 sequence reads: CASSRDYQETQYF. The DNA of the CDR3 is TGTGCCAGTAGTCGGGACTACCAAGAGACCCAGTACTTC. The variable domain in full, completed from reference TRBV19 and TRBJ2-5, reads DGGITQSPKYLFRKEGQNVTLSCEQNLNHDAMYWYRQDPGQGLRLIYYSQIVNDFQKGDIAEGYSVSREKKESFPLTVTSAQKNPTAFYLCASSRDYQETQYFGPGTRLLVL.

This clonotype was detected a few times. CDR3 nucleotides: TGCGCCAGCAGCTCCGTCGGGACTAGCGGGAGTTACAATGAGCAGTTCTTC. The encoded protein is CASSSVGTSGSYNEQFF. This chain joins TRBV5-1 and TRBJ2-1; 14 nucleotides align to TRBD2. The germline V gene encodes CDR1 SGHRS and CDR2 YFSETQ. With 3 bases clipped from V and 4 bases from J, the junction kept 6 bases outside the gene matches. The CDR3 sequence is 17 residues long.

The chain joins TRBV5-5 to TRBJ2-7, with a tentative D call TRBD1 (6 bases). The V gene's germline CDR1 is SGHKS and CDR2 YYEKEE (reference sequence). V was shortened by 7 bases and J by 4 bases, with 15 bases between the two germline ends. This CDR3 is 13 amino acids long. Here the CDR3 DNA reads TGTGCCAGCTCCCTTGGGGGCGAGTACGAGCAGTACTTC. This gives the protein CASSLGGEYEQYF. Looking up the rest from reference TRBV5-5 and TRBJ2-7 gives the full variable domain: DAGVTQSPTHLIKTRGQQVTLRCSPISGHKSVSWYQQVLGQGPQFIFQYYEKEERGRGNFPDRFSARQFPNYSSELNVNALLLGDSALYLCASSLGGEYEQYFGPGTRLTVT.

This clonotype was counted a few times. Given the absence of the conserved phenylalanine or tryptophan at the CDR3 end, a read error is likely. The chain couples TRBV2 to TRBJ2-5; D may be TRBD2 (6 bases). Germline V CDR1 and CDR2: SNHLY, FYNNEI. The CDR3 covers 14 residues. V lost 4 bases to trimming and J lost 4 bases, with 13 bases between them. CDR3: CASSVTSIPETQYL. Here the CDR3 DNA reads TGTGCCAGCAGTGTGACTAGTATCCCAGAGACCCAGTACCTC.

The sample holds a few counts of this clonotype. This rearrangement joins TRBV3-1 to TRBJ2-6; TRBD2 matches 8 bases. This CDR3 has 16 amino acids. V shed 4 bases and J 1 base; nucleotides not matched to a gene: 3. Germline V gene lookup returns CDR1 LGHDT and CDR2 YNNKEL (reference sequence). CDR3 sequence: CASSPRLASGANVLTF. The DNA for the CDR3 is TGTGCCAGCAGCCCCAGACTAGCGTCTGGGGCCAACGTCCTGACTTTC.

The V call is TRBV28, the J call TRBJ1-5, with a weak D call TRBD1 (5 bases). The CDR3 sequence is 15 residues long. Trimming took off 6 bases at V and 0 bases at J, with 12 bases between the two ends. CDR1 is MDHEN and CDR2 is SYDVKM in the germline V gene. CDR3 nucleotide sequence: TGTGCCAGCAGATCCCCAGGGACTAGCAATCAGCCCCAGCATTTT. Encoded protein: CASRSPGTSNQPQHF.

This clonotype has at least ten counts. V and J are TRBV7-2 and TRBJ1-1; D uncertain. This CDR3 is built from 13 residues. Trimming stripped 4 bases from V and 6 bases from J, with 12 bases between. Germline CDR1 and CDR2: SGHTA and FQGNSA. The CDR3 DNA reads as TGTGCCAGCAGCTCCCCCGGGTTCGCTGAAGCTTTCTTT. It codes for CASSSPGFAEAFF.

There are many counts of this clonotype. The chain couples TRBV28 to TRBJ2-7, with 7 positions matching TRBD2. Germline values: CDR1 MDHEN, CDR2 SYDVKM. CDR3 length: 16 amino acids. J was trimmed by 2 bases and V by 4 bases; bases with no gene match: 11. The chain's CDR3 is CASSYPSQRGTYEQYF. CDR3 nucleotides: TGTGCCAGCAGTTACCCCTCCCAGCGGGGTACCTACGAGCAGTACTTC.

The gene calls are TRBV7-9 and TRBJ2-7, with D unresolved. The CDR3 totals 15 residues. Germline CDR1 and CDR2: SEHNR and FQNEAQ (reference sequence). The V end lost 1 base, the J end lost 0 bases, and 10 bases lay between the germline ends. DNA for the CDR3: TGTGCCAGCAGCTTAGTGATAGCTGACTCCTACGAGCAGTACTTC. It yields the protein CASSLVIADSYEQYF.

Notes on this clonotype: One end of the junction varies from germline; a read error may be responsible. The chain has TRBV30 and TRBJ1-1, with a possible D match to TRBD1 (5 bases). Germline-derived CDR1 and CDR2 are GTSNPN and SVGIG (reference sequence). The CDR3 extends over 13 amino acids. The CDR3 loop reads CAWSPVGTTEVFF. The CDR3 DNA reads as TGTGCCTGGAGCCCCGTGGGGACCACTGAAGTTTTCTTT.

This clonotype was seen at least ten times. The chain has TRBV24-1 and TRBJ2-5; D is undetermined. This CDR3 spans 14 amino acids. Germline V gives CDR1 KGHDR, CDR2 SFDVKD. Between the trimmed V and J ends, which lost 0 bases and 1 base, there was a span of 5 bases. The CDR3, as DNA: TGTGCCACCAGTGATTTGCACAGCCAAGAGACCCAGTACTTC. Protein product: CATSDLHSQETQYF.

This clonotype appeared a few times. The chain uses TRBV30 and TRBJ2-7; D is unresolved. Per the germline V gene, CDR1 is GTSNPN and CDR2 is SVGIG (reference sequence). V lost 1 base to trimming and J lost 4 bases, with 14 bases between them. The CDR3 has 14 residues. Here the CDR3 reads CAWSAPGDGYEQYV. CDR3 DNA: TGTGCCTGGAGTGCACCGGGCGACGGATACGAGCAGTACGTC.

This clonotype turned up a few times. At one of its ends the junction is not consistent with the germline gene, which may arise from a read error. The chain carries TRBV7-7 and TRBJ1-5; D gene unclear. The CDR3 is 15 amino acids. The germline V gene encodes CDR1 SSHAT and CDR2 FNYEAQ (reference sequence). DNA for the CDR3: TGTGCTAGCAGCTTAGGCTGGCGGGTCAATCAGCCCCAGCATTTT. This encodes CASSLGWRVNQPQHF.